Listed here are 14 T cell receptor beta chains from one sample, sequenced in a study of post-analysis software for immune sequencing data. General observations from the study: Five or six TRBV segments appeared more often in patients than in controls, and TRBV5-6, TRBV5-1 and TRBV20-1 were among these.

Prepared libraries of TCR beta cDNA carried unique molecular identifiers. TCRdb processed the PCR reads anew with MiXCR; each CDR3 protein has one entry. The sample records around 710,000 distinct CDR3 sequences, 40% to 55% being singletons. Which antigens these TCRs recognize remains unknown. Sequencing was carried out using blood. The receptors come from a girl between 5 and 17 years old with multiple sclerosis.

This chain joins TRBV12-3 or TRBV12-4 and TRBJ2-7; 8 bases agree with TRBD2. J lost 7 bases, V lost 5 bases, and 10 bases had no gene match. The CDR3 extends over 14 amino acids. The chain's CDR3 is CASSPGLGVGEQYF. Here the CDR3 DNA reads TGTGCCAGCAGTCCGGGACTAGGGGTCGGGGAGCAGTACTTC.

This sequence joins TRBV20-1 and TRBJ1-2; D is ambiguous. There are 12 residues in the CDR3. Germline loops: CDR1 DFQATT, CDR2 SNEGSKA (reference sequence). Trimming took off 2 bases at V and 7 bases at J, with 11 bases between the two ends. In nucleotides, the CDR3 is TGCAGTGCTAGAATGGAGCTTGTTGGCTACACCTTC. Translating gives CSARMELVGYTF.

The rearrangement links TRBV29-1 to TRBJ1-1, with 7 bases that match TRBD1. There are 15 residues in the CDR3. Germline V lookup: CDR1 SQVTM, CDR2 ANQGSEA. V shed 5 bases, J shed 4 bases, and the junction held 13 bases outside the gene matches. This CDR3 reads CSVPTPGGSGTEAFF. CDR3 DNA sequence: TGCAGCGTTCCCACACCAGGGGGTTCTGGCACTGAAGCTTTCTTT.

This chain joins TRBV24-1 and TRBJ2-1; unclear D gene. The CDR3 has 14 residues. Germline lookup yields CDR1 KGHDR and CDR2 SFDVKD. V was cut by 0 bases and J by 8 bases, with 10 bases left in between. The CDR3 DNA reads as TGTGCCACCAGTGATTTGATACGGGCCCATGAGCAGTTCTTC. This sequence encodes CATSDLIRAHEQFF.

V usage is TRBV5-1 and J usage is TRBJ1-1; the D is unclear. Germline V gives CDR1 SGHRS, CDR2 YFSETQ. The CDR3 runs 15 residues. V shed 0 bases and J shed 5 bases, with 14 bases lying between them. CDR3 nucleotide sequence: TGCGCCAGCAGCTTGGGTGGCACGTGGGTGACTGAAGCTTTCTTT. Translated: CASSLGGTWVTEAFF.

V is TRBV9 and J is TRBJ2-5; D not resolved. Germline assignment: CDR1 SGDLS and CDR2 YYNGEE. V dropped 3 bases and J dropped 2 bases, with 20 bases sitting between them. The CDR3 sequence is 17 residues long. The CDR3, as DNA: TGTGCCAGCAGCGCTCCCGCCCCCCTGGACGGACAAGAGACCCAGTACTTC. It yields the protein CASSAPAPLDGQETQYF.

This chain uses TRBV9 with TRBJ2-4; perhaps TRBD1 as D (5 bases). The J call could be wrong; TRBJ2-7 is a better fit for the DNA end. The CDR3 contains 12 residues. Germline CDR1 reads SGDLS; CDR2 reads YYNGEE. The CDR3 DNA is TGTGCCAGCAGCGGACAGAACTACGAGCAGTACTTC. It yields the protein CASSGQNYEQYF.

This rearrangement joins TRBV12-3 or TRBV12-4 to TRBJ2-6, with TRBD1 as a possible D gene (5 bases). The CDR3 has 15 residues. The V end was cut by 7 bases, the J end by 12 bases, with 22 bases between. CDR3 in amino acids: CASNPPGQGDSVLTF. The DNA for the CDR3 is TGTGCCAGCAACCCACCTGGGCAGGGCGACAGCGTCCTGACTTTC.

In this sample, this clonotype turned up once. The chain has TRBV6-6 and TRBJ1-1; D is undetermined. V lost 0 bases and J lost 4, with 12 bases in between. CDR3 size: 15 residues. Germline loops: CDR1 MNHNY, CDR2 SVGAGI (reference sequence). CDR3 in amino acids: CASSYSRESGTEAFF. In nucleotides, the CDR3 is TGTGCCAGCAGTTACTCGAGGGAAAGTGGCACTGAAGCTTTCTTT.

Many counts were recorded for this clonotype. For the CDR3, the DNA is TGTGCCAGCAGCCCGGGACGGGGTGTCCCCCCGTTCTTC. This encodes CASSPGRGVPPFF. The chain links TRBV7-3 to TRBJ2-1; either TRBD1 or TRBD2 may supply D (5 bases each). The CDR3 spans 13 residues. The germline V gene encodes CDR1 SGHTA and CDR2 FQGTGA. V was shortened by 5 bases and J by 15 bases, with 20 bases between the two germline ends.

There are a few counts of this clonotype. The chain recombines TRBV7-2 with TRBJ1-4, with D tentatively TRBD1 (5 bases). Trimming pared 2 bases from V and 8 bases from J, leaving 12 bases between. Germline V CDR1 and CDR2: SGHTA, FQGNSA. The CDR3 consists of 14 residues. The CDR3 coding sequence is TGTGCCAGCAGCTTACTGGGGCGGGGGGAAAAACTGTTTTTT. It codes for CASSLLGRGEKLFF.

This rearrangement joins TRBV20-1 to TRBJ2-1, with TRBD1 as a possible D gene (5 bases). Germline V CDR1 and CDR2: DFQATT, SNEGSKA (reference sequence). CDR3 length equals 13 residues. Between the trimmed V and J ends, which lost 3 bases and 4 bases, there was a span of 10 bases. The CDR3 loop is CSASEDTYNEQFF. CDR3 DNA sequence: TGCAGTGCTAGCGAGGACACTTACAATGAGCAGTTCTTC.

The chain uses TRBV28 and TRBJ2-5, with a tentative D call TRBD2 (6 bases). The CDR3 is 16 residues long. CDR1 is MDHEN, CDR2 SYDVKM, per germline. V dropped 5 bases and J dropped 0 bases, with 16 bases sitting between them. CDR3 DNA sequence: TGTGCCAGCAGTCCGAGGACTACAGCGAACCAAGAGACCCAGTACTTC. The encoded protein is CASSPRTTANQETQYF.

The chain employs TRBV29-1 and TRBJ1-5; D ambiguous. Germline CDR1 is SQVTM and CDR2 is ANQGSEA. The CDR3 totals 14 residues. Trimming took off 4 bases at V and 0 bases at J, with 10 bases between the two ends. Here the CDR3 reads CSVVETDSNQPQHF. The CDR3 DNA follows: TGCAGCGTTGTAGAAACTGATAGCAATCAGCCCCAGCATTTT.